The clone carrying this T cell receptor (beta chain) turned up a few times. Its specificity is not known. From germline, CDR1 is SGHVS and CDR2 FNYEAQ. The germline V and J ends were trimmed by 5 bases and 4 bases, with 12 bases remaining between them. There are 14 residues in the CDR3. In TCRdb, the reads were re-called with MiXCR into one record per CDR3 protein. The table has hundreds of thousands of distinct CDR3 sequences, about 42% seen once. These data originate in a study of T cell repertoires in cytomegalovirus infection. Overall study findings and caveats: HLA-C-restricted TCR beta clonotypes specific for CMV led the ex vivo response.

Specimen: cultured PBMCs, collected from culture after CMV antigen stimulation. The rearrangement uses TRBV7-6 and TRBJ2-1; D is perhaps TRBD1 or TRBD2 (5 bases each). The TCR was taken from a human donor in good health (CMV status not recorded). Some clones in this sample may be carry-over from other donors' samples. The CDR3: CASSHRGQYNEQFF. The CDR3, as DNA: TGTGCCAGCAGCCACCGGGGCCAATACAATGAGCAGTTCTTC.